The 17 T cell receptor beta chains reported below all come from one sample, sequenced in a study of blood T cells in healthy people across ages. A second PCR of about 7 to 12 cycles used a sample-barcoded 5' primer and a J-beta primer mix. TCRdb analysed the 5' RACE reads with MiXCR anew, one entry per CDR3 protein. Among about 400,000 distinct CDR3 sequences listed, 45% to 65% were seen once. Sequencing was performed on blood. Receptors were obtained from a man aged 55 to 70 in good health.

This clonotype was counted a single time. The gene calls are TRBV7-9 and TRBJ2-7; D gene ambiguous. The CDR3 loop spans 15 amino acids. Germline V gives CDR1 SEHNR, CDR2 FQNEAQ (reference sequence). V gave up 1 base and J gave up 5 bases, with 15 bases separating them. Written as DNA, the CDR3 is TGTGCCAGCAGCTTAGATACGTTTCCCTGGGACGAGCAGTACTTC. Translating gives CASSLDTFPWDEQYF.

This sequence joins TRBV29-1 and TRBJ1-2; D perhaps matches TRBD1 (5 bases). Germline V gene data show CDR1 as SQVTM and CDR2 as ANQGSEA. V lost 7 bases, J lost 0 bases, and 12 bases lay in between. CDR3 size: 13 residues. In nucleotides, the CDR3 is TGCAGCGCTCCGGGACGAACTAACTATGGCTACACCTTC. This encodes CSAPGRTNYGYTF.

This clonotype showed up just a few times. The V and J genes are TRBV29-1 and TRBJ2-3; D is possibly TRBD1 or TRBD2 (5 bases each). CDR3 length equals 15 residues. Germline loops: CDR1 SQVTM, CDR2 ANQGSEA. V was clipped by 4 bases and J by 4 bases, with 18 bases between them. The CDR3 region has the DNA TGCAGCGTTGGAGGATGGGACCGTGGTGCAGATACGCAGTATTTT. Amino acids: CSVGGWDRGADTQYF.

For this clonotype: At one end the junction does not follow the germline gene, possibly because of a read error. This chain links TRBV5-1 with TRBJ2-7, with a weak D call TRBD2 (6 bases). CDR1 is SGHRS and CDR2 is YFSETQ in the germline V gene. This CDR3 has 14 residues. CDR3 region: CASSLHRDSHEQYF. The CDR3 nucleotides are TGCGCCAGCAGCCTCCACCGGGACTCCCACGAGCAGTACTTC.

This chain connects TRBV20-1 to TRBJ2-7; 9 nucleotides agree with TRBD1. V lost 7 bases to trimming and J lost 2 bases; unmatched junction nucleotides: 9. Per germline, CDR1 DFQATT and CDR2 SNEGSKA (reference sequence). The CDR3 has 14 amino acids. Here the CDR3 reads CSVSSGQGTYEQYF. For the CDR3, the DNA is TGCAGTGTCTCGTCGGGACAGGGAACCTACGAGCAGTACTTC.

This chain uses TRBV21-1 with TRBJ2-7; the table's D call of TRBD1 was not tested on the DNA. TRBJ2-5 explains the end of the DNA better; the J call may be wrong. TRBV21-1 is given as a pseudogene. The CDR3 extends over 15 amino acids. CDR3 sequence reads: CASSKIGGSVETQYF. DNA for the CDR3: TGTGCCAGCAGCAAAATCGGGGGGTCAGTGGAGACCCAGTACTTC.

In its sample, this clonotype was seen a few times. The chain combines TRBV20-1 with TRBJ2-7; 12 bases fit TRBD2. Germline lookup yields CDR1 DFQATT and CDR2 SNEGSKA (reference sequence). V shed 6 bases and J 5 bases; nucleotides not matched to a gene: 5. The CDR3 loop spans 13 amino acids. The CDR3 region is CSAKTSGSDEQYF. Here the CDR3 DNA reads TGCAGTGCCAAGACTAGCGGGAGCGACGAGCAGTACTTC.

This clonotype was observed a few times. This sequence joins TRBV28 and TRBJ2-1, with D maybe TRBD2 (6 bases). The V gene lost 4 bases and the J gene lost 12 bases, with 16 bases spanning the gap. The CDR3 sequence is 13 residues long. The germline gives CDR1 MDHEN, CDR2 SYDVKM. The CDR3 region is CASSSLPGVRQFF. The CDR3 nucleotides read TGTGCCAGCAGTTCTCTCCCGGGAGTTAGGCAGTTCTTC.

The chain employs TRBV4-2 and TRBJ1-2; 7 nucleotides match TRBD1. The CDR3 runs 16 residues. The V segment lost 0 bases and the J segment 4 bases; nucleotides outside the gene matches: 8. Germline V gene lookup returns CDR1 LGHNA and CDR2 YNFKEQ. In DNA form, the CDR3 reads TGTGCCAGCAGCCAAGACGTGGGACAGTCGGGCTATGGCTACACCTTC. Protein sequence: CASSQDVGQSGYGYTF.

The V and J genes are TRBV18 and TRBJ1-3, with a tentative D call TRBD1 (6 bases). This CDR3 spans 14 amino acids. V gave up 5 bases and J gave up 2 bases, with 10 bases separating them. The germline V gene encodes CDR1 KGHSH and CDR2 LQKENI. CDR3 nucleotides: TGTGCCAGCTCATCTACAGGGACTGGAAACACCATATATTTT. This gives the protein CASSSTGTGNTIYF.

The count of this clonotype is one. V gene TRBV18 combines with J gene TRBJ2-1; a possible D gene is TRBD1 (6 bases). The J call may be mistaken, given a closer DNA end match to TRBJ2-7. CDR1 KGHSH and CDR2 LQKENI come from the germline V gene. The CDR3 runs to 15 residues. The CDR3 coding sequence is TGTGCCAGCTCACAAACAGGGAGCTCCTACAACGAGCAGTACTTC. It specifies CASSQTGSSYNEQYF.

Only a few counts were recorded for this clonotype. The V call is TRBV28, the J call TRBJ1-1; no clear D. The CDR3 totals 12 residues. Trimming stripped 2 bases from V and 3 bases from J, with 4 bases between. Per germline, CDR1 MDHEN and CDR2 SYDVKM. The CDR3 nucleotides read TGTGCCAGCAGTTTACCCCACACTGAAGCTTTCTTT. Translated, it gives CASSLPHTEAFF.

The J gene is TRBJ2-4, the V gene TRBV14; D is undetermined. This CDR3 contains 11 residues. Trimming took 2 bases from V and 13 from J, leaving 9 bases between them. In germline, CDR1 is SGHDN, CDR2 FVKESK. The CDR3 nucleotides read TGTGCCAGCAGCCAACAACGATTCCAGTACTTC. This sequence encodes CASSQQRFQYF. The variable domain in full, with the rest retrieved from reference TRBV14 and TRBJ2-4, is EAGVTQFPSHSVIEKGQTVTLRCDPISGHDNLYWYRRVMGKEIKFLLHFVKESKQDESGMPNNRFLAERTGGTYSTLKVQPAELEDSGVYFCASSQQRFQYFGAGTRLSVL.

This chain joins TRBV20-1 and TRBJ2-1, with 9 bases aligning to TRBD2. Germline CDR1 reads DFQATT; CDR2 reads SNEGSKA (reference sequence). The CDR3 sequence is 13 residues long. Trimming removed 3 bases from V and 3 bases from J; junction bases left unmatched: 0. This CDR3 reads CSASSGGYNEQFF. The CDR3 nucleotides are TGCAGTGCTAGTAGCGGGGGCTACAATGAGCAGTTCTTC.

V usage is TRBV2 and J usage is TRBJ2-5; D may match TRBD1 or TRBD2 (6 bases each). The germline V gene encodes CDR1 SNHLY and CDR2 FYNNEI. Trimming pared 8 bases from V and 10 bases from J, leaving 26 bases between. CDR3 length equals 15 residues. CDR3 loop: CASSEPGAYAVRQYF. CDR3 in DNA: TGTGCCAGCTCCGAGCCGGGGGCCTATGCAGTTCGCCAGTACTTC.

Worth noting for this clonotype: Because the CDR3's place on the DNA is in doubt, the DNA is left out and the CDR3 is given as listed by TCRdb. This rearrangement joins TRBV4-2 to TRBJ1-4. The CDR3 adds up to 24 amino acids, both ends counted. Germline assignment: CDR1 LGHNA and CDR2 YNFKEQ. The CDR3 region is CASSQPSGTYNEQFFGPGDEKLFF.

There are many counts of this clonotype. CDR3 in amino acids: CASSEAWTGKKETQYF. CDR3 DNA sequence: TGTGCCAGCAGTGAAGCCTGGACAGGGAAGAAAGAGACCCAGTACTTC. This rearrangement joins TRBV6-1 to TRBJ2-5; 8 bases are a match to TRBD1. Germline-derived CDR1 and CDR2 are MNHNS and SASEGT. The CDR3 consists of 16 residues. Trimming at V came to 0 bases and at J to 3 bases, leaving 6 bases not matched to a gene.